Detailed here is one T cell receptor (beta chain). This clone was counted between two and nine times. Its recognized antigen is unknown. No per-base quality is available; no much larger clone lies one base away. These data originate in a study of blood T cell repertoires in COVID-19 (dated by TCRdb to about 2020). Regarding the research as a whole: The collaborator samples originated in the United States, Italy and Spain and spanned the acute and convalescent phases of COVID-19. The prospective study material was composed of cDNA or gDNA derived from T cells, B-cell-depleted T cells, or PBMCs. The dataset comprised deeply sampled blood TCRbeta repertoires from subjects exposed to, actively infected with, or recovered from COVID-19. The repertoires were released in a freely available public database meant as a resource for research on the immune response to SARS-CoV-2. Samples were obtained from the ongoing ImmuneRACE study (first 160 participants) and from 1,254 subjects provided by 6 global collaborators. Nearly every sample came with metadata listing a de-identified subject ID, COVID-19 status, age in years and sex. Where available, HLA class I and class II types were obtained from metadata supplied by the sample provider rather than from assay-based typing.

CDR1 and CDR2, per the germline V gene, are SNHLY and FYNNEI. Trimming removed 9 bases from V and 1 base from J, leaving 7 bases between the germline ends. Measured from the cysteine to the phenylalanine, the CDR3 is 11 residues long. The retained sequence is limited to the CDR3, 33 bases, with the frame set at the first base. The collaborating institutions used their own protocols to collect whole blood in K2EDTA tubes. For TCRbeta analysis, collaborators shipped samples as frozen whole blood, isolated PBMCs, or DNA extracted from either of those sample types. TCRbeta CDR3 regions were amplified from genomic DNA using the immunoSEQ Assay, a bias-controlled multiplex PCR. On the authors' methods: Nucleated cell counts per sample were estimated from amplification of reference gene primers within the assay. To quantify the absolute abundance of each unique TCRbeta CDR3 rearrangement, sequence reads were collapsed and filtered. For each sample, productive Simpson clonality was calculated as the square root of Simpson's diversity index over productive rearrangements. Imported from immuneACCESS, the table was reduced by TCRdb to in-frame sequences with V and J called. These copies leave out some clones; in studies compared against another copy, an unresolved V gene accounts for under half, and the cause of the remainder is not known. V and J calls and clone size are as listed in that table; D and trimming were resolved from the DNA. Present in this sample are approximately 140,000 clones, 75% to 90% of which were seen just once. Roughly 2.3% of the sample belongs to the ten largest clones.

What the authors observed across the whole study: The amount of clinical and demographic metadata varied by source and participant and was provided uncurated.

This receptor chain uses TRBV2 and TRBJ2-7; the D gene assignment is ambiguous. The source of this sequence is a man aged 70 or older with acute or convalescent COVID-19. Specimen: peripheral blood. The DNA reads TGTGCCAGTGGCAGGTCCTACGAGCAGTACTTC. The resulting protein is CASGRSYEQYF.